These 8 T cell receptor beta chains were sequenced from one sample in a study of beta chain features in type 1 diabetes. Overall study findings and caveats: Among patients with Type 1 diabetes, TCRB CDR3s were moderately but significantly shorter in every one of the four CD4+ subsets.

Sequencing targeted expressed TCRB transcripts, as all isolated RNA had been reverse transcribed. Libraries were prepared by immunoSEQ multiplex PCR; TCRdb keeps only in-frame clonotypes and omits some of them. The sample holds more than 200,000 clones, 16% seen once. The antigens for these receptors are not known. Sample: naive CD4+ T cells from blood. The receptor source for this set is a man younger than 45 with type 1 diabetes.

There are a few counts of this clone. Sequence at one end of the junction differs from germline and may be a read error. In DNA, the CDR3 is TGCAGCGTTGAAGGGCTAGCGGGAGTAATGATCTTC. Translating it yields CSVEGLAGVMIF. The chain has TRBV29-1 and TRBJ2-1, with 10 nucleotides matching TRBD2. The germline gives CDR1 SQVTM, CDR2 ANQGSEA. The CDR3 contains 12 residues.

This chain joins TRBV7-2 and TRBJ2-1; 12 nucleotides line up with TRBD2. CDR1 and CDR2 from the germline V gene are SGHTA and FQGNSA. V shed 1 base and J 8 bases; nucleotides not matched to a gene: 6. The CDR3 has 16 amino acids. The DNA of the CDR3 is TGTGCCAGCAGCTTAGTTGCGACTAGCGGGAGTGATGAGCAGTTCTTC. This encodes CASSLVATSGSDEQFF.

The chain carries TRBV7-2 and TRBJ1-5, with 7 bases matching TRBD1. CDR1 and CDR2 (germline): SGHTA, FQGNSA. Trimming cost V 5 bases and J 6 bases; bases outside gene matches: 4. The CDR3 length is 13 residues. In DNA, the CDR3 is TGTGCCAGCAGCATGGACAGGATTCAGCCCCAGCATTTT. Residues: CASSMDRIQPQHF.

This clone was detected a few times. The rearrangement uses TRBV2 and TRBJ2-2, with D uncertain. Trimming took off 3 bases at V and 4 bases at J, with 12 bases between the two ends. CDR1 is SNHLY, CDR2 FYNNEI, per germline. The CDR3 has 15 amino acids. CDR3 sequence: CASSDRVLVTGELFF. The CDR3 nucleotides read TGTGCCAGCAGTGATCGGGTGTTGGTCACCGGGGAGCTGTTTTTT.

The chain links TRBV5-1 to TRBJ2-4; no clear D gene. The CDR3 is made up of 10 amino acids. Trimming removed 5 bases at V and 16 bases at J, with 13 bases between. Per the germline V gene, CDR1 is SGHRS and CDR2 is YFSETQ. The CDR3 spells CASRMTSLYF. In DNA, the CDR3 is TGCGCCAGCAGAATGACATCCCTCTACTTC.

This clone was counted a few times. The V and J genes are TRBV18 and TRBJ2-3; TRBD2 agrees at 7 bases. Germline CDR1 is KGHSH and CDR2 is LQKENI. Trimming at V came to 2 bases and at J to 0 bases, leaving 8 bases not matched to a gene. The CDR3 has 17 amino acids. The CDR3 here is CASSPFFAGASTDTQYF. The DNA for the CDR3 is TGTGCCAGCTCACCATTTTTCGCGGGAGCTAGCACAGATACGCAGTATTTT.

This clone was detected a few times. The chain joins TRBV5-6 to TRBJ2-7; D possibly corresponds to TRBD2 (6 bases). The CDR3 sequence is 14 residues long. Trimming stripped 9 bases from V and 0 bases from J, with 16 bases between. From germline, CDR1 is SGHDT and CDR2 YYEEEE. CDR3 amino acids: CATHQEGVSYEQYF. The CDR3, as DNA: TGTGCCACCCATCAGGAGGGAGTCTCCTACGAGCAGTACTTC.

This clone has only a few counts. The chain links TRBV5-1 to TRBJ2-7; D perhaps matches TRBD2 (5 bases). CDR3 size: 15 residues. CDR1 is SGHRS, CDR2 YFSETQ, per germline. The V end lost 4 bases, the J end lost 9 bases, and 23 bases lay between the germline ends. The DNA for the CDR3 is TGCGCCAGCAGCACCGAAGCAGAAGCTACGAGCGGGCAGTACTTC. Translated, it gives CASSTEAEATSGQYF.